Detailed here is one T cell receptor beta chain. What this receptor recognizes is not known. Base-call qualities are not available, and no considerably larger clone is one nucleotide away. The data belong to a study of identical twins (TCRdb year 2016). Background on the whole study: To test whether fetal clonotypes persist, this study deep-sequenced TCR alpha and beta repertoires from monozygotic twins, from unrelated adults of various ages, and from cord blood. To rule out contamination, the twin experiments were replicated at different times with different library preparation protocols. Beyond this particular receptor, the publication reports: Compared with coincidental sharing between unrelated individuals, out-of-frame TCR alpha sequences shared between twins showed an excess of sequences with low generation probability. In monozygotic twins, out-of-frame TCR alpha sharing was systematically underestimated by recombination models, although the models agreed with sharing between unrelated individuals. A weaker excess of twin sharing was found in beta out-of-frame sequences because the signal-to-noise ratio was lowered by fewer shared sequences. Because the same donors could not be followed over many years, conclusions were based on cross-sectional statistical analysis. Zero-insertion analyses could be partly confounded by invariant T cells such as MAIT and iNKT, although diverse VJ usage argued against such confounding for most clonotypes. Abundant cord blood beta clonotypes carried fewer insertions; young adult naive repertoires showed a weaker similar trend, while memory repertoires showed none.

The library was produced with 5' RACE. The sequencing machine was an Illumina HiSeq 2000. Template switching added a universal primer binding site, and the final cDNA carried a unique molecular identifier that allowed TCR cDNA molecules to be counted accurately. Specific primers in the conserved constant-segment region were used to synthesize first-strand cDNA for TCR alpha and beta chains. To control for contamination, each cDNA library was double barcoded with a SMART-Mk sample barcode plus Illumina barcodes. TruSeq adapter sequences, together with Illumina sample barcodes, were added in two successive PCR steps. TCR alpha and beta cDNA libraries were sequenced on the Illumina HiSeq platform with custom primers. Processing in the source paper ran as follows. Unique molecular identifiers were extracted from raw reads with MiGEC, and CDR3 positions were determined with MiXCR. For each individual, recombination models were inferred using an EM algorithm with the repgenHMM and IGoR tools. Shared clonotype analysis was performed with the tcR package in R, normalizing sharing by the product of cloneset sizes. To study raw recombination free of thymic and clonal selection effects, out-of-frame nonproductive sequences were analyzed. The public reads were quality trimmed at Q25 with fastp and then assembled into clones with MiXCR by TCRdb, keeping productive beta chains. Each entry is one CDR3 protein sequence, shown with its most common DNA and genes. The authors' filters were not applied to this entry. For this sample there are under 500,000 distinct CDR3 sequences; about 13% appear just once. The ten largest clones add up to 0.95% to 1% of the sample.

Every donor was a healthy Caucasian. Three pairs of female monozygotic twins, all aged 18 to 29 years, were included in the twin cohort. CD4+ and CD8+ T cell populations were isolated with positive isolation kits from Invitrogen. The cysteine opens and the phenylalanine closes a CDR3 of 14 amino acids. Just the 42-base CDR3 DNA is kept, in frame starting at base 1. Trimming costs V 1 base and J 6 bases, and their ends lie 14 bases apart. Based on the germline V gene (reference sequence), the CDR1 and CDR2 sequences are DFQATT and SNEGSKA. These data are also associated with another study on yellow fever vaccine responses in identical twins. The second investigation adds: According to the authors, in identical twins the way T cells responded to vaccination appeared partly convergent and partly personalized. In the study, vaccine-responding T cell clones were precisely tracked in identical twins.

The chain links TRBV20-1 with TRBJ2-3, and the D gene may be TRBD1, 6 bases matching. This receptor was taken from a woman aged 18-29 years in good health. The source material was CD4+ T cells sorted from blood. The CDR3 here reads CSARGLGAGDTQYF. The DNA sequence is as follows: TGCAGTGCTAGAGGTTTGGGGGCGGGCGATACGCAGTATTTT.